Here is one T cell receptor beta chain with its context. Within the sample, other DNA sequences also encode this same CDR3. Original analysis: Estimation of nucleated cell counts relied on the amplification of reference gene primers. Sequenced by immunoSEQ multiplex PCR; TCRdb stores in-frame clones only, minus some. V, J and clone size are those of that table, while D and trimming were read from the DNA. The repertoire holds roughly 110,000 clones, with more than 80% as singletons. V shed 2 bases, J shed 5 bases, and the junction held 5 bases outside the gene matches. This CDR3 is built from 15 residues. CDR1 and CDR2 from the germline V gene are SGHRS and YFSETQ. This entry is derived from a study of blood T cell repertoires in COVID-19. The overall study: Specimens from acute and convalescent COVID-19 originated in the United States, Italy and Spain.

The chain recombines TRBV5-1 with TRBJ2-2, with 8 bases fitting TRBD1. The receptor's source is a woman in her forties with acute or convalescent COVID-19. Sequencing was carried out using peripheral blood. The CDR3 loop is CASSFPGQDTGELFF. The CDR3 region has the DNA TGCGCCAGCAGCTTTCCGGGACAGGATACCGGGGAGCTGTTTTTT.